The clone carrying this T cell receptor (beta chain) appeared once. Antigen specificity is unknown. This CDR3 has 15 amino acids. V lost 1 base, J lost 1 base, and 7 bases lay in between. The V gene's germline CDR1 is MDHEN and CDR2 SYDVKM. Clones were read by immunoSEQ multiplex PCR, and TCRdb kept only the in-frame ones, dropping some. The sample shows around 180,000 clones, 80% to 95% of them seen only once. This specimen belongs to a study of T cell responses to AZD1222 COVID-19 vaccine. Regarding the study as a whole: Baseline antibody screening turned up just a handful of seropositive AZD1222 recipients. Spike-specific TCR breadth and depth grew following two AZD1222 doses.

The rearrangement links TRBV28 to TRBJ2-2, with D tentatively TRBD2 (6 bases). The clonotype comes from an adult in good health. The input for sequencing was peripheral blood, taken on day 0 of AZD1222 vaccination. The CDR3 is CASSLSGGNTGELFF. The DNA for the CDR3 is TGTGCCAGCAGTTTATCCGGGGGGAACACCGGGGAGCTGTTTTTT.